This TCR beta chain comes out of a study of blood T cell repertoires in COVID-19. Study at large: The cDNA or gDNA used as material had been derived from T cells, B-cell-depleted T cells, or PBMCs.

In the original workflow: How many nucleated cells were present was estimated from reference gene primer amplification. Produced via immunoSEQ multiplex PCR; TCRdb's table is partial and in-frame only. D and trimming come from the DNA, and the V and J calls and clone size come from that table. The table includes roughly 30,000 clones, about two thirds detected once. The receptor comes from a boy aged 2 to 9 with active or convalescent COVID-19. Sequencing was performed on peripheral blood.

CDR3 nucleotides: TGTGCCAGCAGCCCCGGGTATGGCTACACCTTC. Its translation is CASSPGYGYTF. The chain joins TRBV7-8 to TRBJ1-2; no definite D call. The CDR3 has 11 amino acids. With 5 bases removed from V and 5 bases from J, the gap between germline ends came to 6 bases. Germline CDR1 reads SGHVS; CDR2 reads FQNEAQ.